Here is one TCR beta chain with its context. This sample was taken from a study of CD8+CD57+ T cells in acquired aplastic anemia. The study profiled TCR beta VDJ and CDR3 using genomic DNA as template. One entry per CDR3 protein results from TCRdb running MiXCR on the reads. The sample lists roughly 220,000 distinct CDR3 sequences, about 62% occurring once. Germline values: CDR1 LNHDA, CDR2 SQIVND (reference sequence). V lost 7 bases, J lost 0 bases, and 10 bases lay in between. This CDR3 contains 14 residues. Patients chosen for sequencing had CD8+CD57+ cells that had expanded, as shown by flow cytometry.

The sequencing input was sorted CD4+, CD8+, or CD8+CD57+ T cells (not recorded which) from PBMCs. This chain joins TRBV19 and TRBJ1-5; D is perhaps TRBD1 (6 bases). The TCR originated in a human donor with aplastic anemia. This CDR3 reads CASNRALSNQPQHF. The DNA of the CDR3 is TGTGCCAGTAACAGGGCACTTAGCAATCAGCCCCAGCATTTT. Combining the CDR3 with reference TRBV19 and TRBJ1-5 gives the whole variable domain DGGITQSPKYLFRKEGQNVTLSCEQNLNHDAMYWYRQDPGQGLRLIYYSQIVNDFQKGDIAEGYSVSREKKESFPLTVTSAQKNPTAFYLCASNRALSNQPQHFGDGTRLSIL.